The entry below describes one T cell receptor beta chain. What it recognizes is unknown. V lost 3 bases to trimming and J lost 1 base, with 14 bases between them. The CDR3 runs 16 residues. Amplification targeted the TCR beta CDR3 regions, with RNA transcripts as the source material. HTBI primers served in a first-round RT-PCR, which a second-round multiplex PCR followed. A single record per CDR3 protein comes from TCRdb applying MiXCR to the multiplex PCR reads. Here the sample spans a few hundred thousand distinct CDR3 sequences, more than 20% being singletons. The sample belongs to a study of Graves' ophthalmopathy and Graves' hyperthyroidism. Overall study context: Specimen type is peripheral blood, obtained at initial diagnosis before any treatment.

Clinical symptoms and serum thyroxine were used for diagnosis; TRAb, thyroid ultrasound and orbital computed tomography were also relied on. Fresh peripheral blood, roughly 10 ml, was the PBMC source. Study-level points and caveats: Most thyroid clonotypes expanded beyond 0.001 frequency were also found in blood.

The TCR comes from a woman in her late teens or twenties with stable Graves' hyperthyroidism. Sequences were obtained from peripheral blood. The chain carries TRBV12-3 or TRBV12-4 and TRBJ2-3; D uncertain. CDR3 sequence: CASSLGSRTRTDTQYF. The DNA of the CDR3 is TGTGCCAGCAGTTTGGGCAGCCGAACCCGCACAGATACGCAGTATTTT.